This T cell receptor beta chain was observed in a study of cytomegalovirus exposure and HLA in healthy donors. About the research overall: Researchers found that roughly 81% of 398 genotyped donors fell within the Caucasian-associated ancestry cluster. Study-wide results and limits: In a later analysis, compared with equally common non-associated chains, HLA-associated beta chains were more expanded.

A remark on this clone: Its antigen remains unknown.

The PCR employed 60 Vbeta primers together with 13 Jbeta primers. Measured with immunoSEQ multiplex PCR; TCRdb has only the in-frame clones, and not every one. The sample consists of 250,000 or so clones, approximately 91% of them appearing once. Germline CDR1 SGDLS, CDR2 YYNGEE. This CDR3 is 13 amino acids long. Germline trimming cut 7 bases from V and 2 bases from J; bases unmatched to any gene: 0. It was healthy bone marrow donors who served as donors. Though nominally healthy at sampling, donors likely had unrecorded immune exposures. The sample consisted of PBMCs. The TCR originated in a girl aged 2-10 years in good health and CMV-seronegative. The chain is built from TRBV9 and TRBJ2-1, with TRBD1 matching 10 bases. The CDR3 DNA reads TGTGCCAGCGGACAGGGGGCCTACAATGAGCAGTTCTTC. Translated, it gives CASGQGAYNEQFF.